This is a list of T cell receptor beta chains from one sample in a study of OX40 agonist ivuxolimab in advanced cancers. Assay used: immunoSEQ multiplex PCR; TCRdb lists only in-frame clones, some missing. The profile shows about 130,000 clones, around 93% of them singletons. Specimen: CD4+ or CD8+ T cells sorted from blood, collected in a trial of the OX40 agonist ivuxolimab. These receptors were taken from an adult with an advanced solid tumor such as melanoma, head and neck, liver or kidney cancer. Both conserved end residues are part of each CDR3. D genes are given only for firm matches. A row's size may be missing; if present it is once, few, many or a size class.

CDR3nt	CDR3aa	d_gene	abundance	v_gene	j_gene
TGCAGCGTTGACCGGGACAGACTTGGCTACACCTTC	CSVDRDRLGYTF	TRBD1	-	TRBV29-1	TRBJ1-2
TGTGCCAGCAGCGGACAGGGGGTAACCTCACCCCTCCACTTT	CASSGQGVTSPLHF	TRBD1	-	TRBV28	TRBJ1-6
TGTGCCAGCAGCTTGGGCCAGGGGTGGGGCGATGGCTACACCTTC	CASSLGQGWGDGYTF	-	once	TRBV5-4	TRBJ1-2
TGTGCCAGCAGCAGCCTAGGACGGACGAACACCGGGGAACTGTTTTTT	CASSSLGRTNTGELFF	-	-	TRBV7-9	TRBJ2-2
TGTGCCAGCTCACCACCGGAAGCCGTTCGGACCCAGTACTTC	CASSPPEAVRTQYF	-	-	TRBV18	TRBJ2-5
TGTGCCAGCAGCTTGGGACAGGGAAGAACTGGCTACACCTTC	CASSLGQGRTGYTF	TRBD1	-	TRBV5-6	TRBJ1-2
TGCGCCAGCAGTCCCAGGGGAACGTTTACCGAGCAGTACTTC	CASSPRGTFTEQYF	-	-	TRBV5-1	TRBJ2-7
TGTGCCAGCAGCTTATGGGCCGGGTCGGGGACCCAGTACTTC	CASSLWAGSGTQYF	-	-	TRBV7-2	TRBJ2-5
TGCAGCGTTGGAACAAACGCAGACTATGGCTACACCTTC	CSVGTNADYGYTF	-	-	TRBV29-1	TRBJ1-2
TGTGCCAGTAGTATAGGAGGGGGAGTGGGCTATGGCTACACCTTC	CASSIGGGVGYGYTF	-	-	TRBV19	TRBJ1-2
TGTGCCAGCACACTACAGGGGCGCGATCAGCCCCAGCATTTT	CASTLQGRDQPQHF	TRBD1	-	TRBV6-1	TRBJ1-5
TGTGCCAGCTCACTCCGGGACAGGAATTCACCCCTCCACTTT	CASSLRDRNSPLHF	TRBD1	-	TRBV18	TRBJ1-6
TGTGCCAGCAGTGGAGACAGGGCCACTCAGCGTGAAAAACTGTTTTTT	CASSGDRATQREKLFF	TRBD1	-	TRBV6-6	TRBJ1-4
TGTGCCAGCAGCTTGTGGCTGGGGGAGGTTGAAGCTTTCTTT	CASSLWLGEVEAFF	-	-	TRBV5-4	TRBJ1-1
TGTGCCAGCAGCCTAGGGCCGCGCATGAACACTGAAGCTTTCTTT	CASSLGPRMNTEAFF	-	once	TRBV7-2	TRBJ1-1
TGTGCCAGCAGCTTAGCGTACGCAGAGAACACTGAAGCTTTCTTT	CASSLAYAENTEAFF	-	-	TRBV7-2	TRBJ1-1
TGTGCCAGCAGTGAAGAAGGGACAATGGGAAACACCATATATTTT	CASSEEGTMGNTIYF	-	once	TRBV2	TRBJ1-3
TGTGCCAGCAGTTACGGTGGGGGACCCACTGAAGCTTTCTTT	CASSYGGGPTEAFF	-	-	TRBV6-5	TRBJ1-1